The TCR beta chain described here comes from a study of identical twins. TCRdb reprocessed the 5' RACE reads with MiXCR, giving one entry per CDR3 protein. Among more than 400,000 distinct CDR3 sequences, around 15% were seen once, and the ten largest hold roughly 0.44%. V lost 4 bases and J 14 bases, leaving 12 bases between the germline ends. The CDR3 covers 12 residues. Per the germline V gene, CDR1 is SNHLY and CDR2 is FYNNEI. The same sample was also used in a study of yellow fever vaccine responses in identical twins.

The material sequenced was CD4+ T cells sorted from blood. The sequence was collected from a woman under 30 in good health. The gene calls are TRBV2 and TRBJ1-6, with D perhaps TRBD1 (6 bases). CDR3: CASSGGGFTLHF. The CDR3 DNA reads TGTGCCAGCAGTGGAGGGGGGTTTACCCTCCACTTT.